These 6 T cell receptor beta chains share one sample of origin, sequenced in a study of T cell responses to AZD1222 COVID-19 vaccine. The method was immunoSEQ multiplex PCR; TCRdb's version includes in-frame clones alone and lacks a portion of them. Of about 70,000 clones detected, roughly 84% appear once; the ten largest clones hold about 9.4%. The sample in question was peripheral blood, obtained on day 0 of AZD1222 vaccination. All receptors derive from an adult in good health.

The CDR3 loop reads CASSSGTGELFF. In DNA, the CDR3 is TGTGCCAGCAGTTCGGGCACCGGGGAGCTGTTTTTT. The V gene is TRBV12-3 or TRBV12-4, the J gene TRBJ2-2; no clear D gene. The V gene lost 4 bases and the J gene lost 4 bases, with 4 bases spanning the gap. The CDR3 extends over 12 amino acids.

This chain connects TRBV18 to TRBJ1-2; 11 nucleotides match TRBD1. With 0 bases clipped from V and 6 bases from J, the junction kept 6 bases outside the gene matches. The germline gives CDR1 KGHSH, CDR2 LQKENI. This CDR3 region has 16 residues. The CDR3 protein is CASSPPGQGAADGYTF. DNA for the CDR3: TGTGCCAGCTCACCACCTGGACAGGGGGCCGCCGATGGCTACACCTTC.

This clone was detected only a few times. The gene calls are TRBV2 and TRBJ1-5; D gene uncertain. The V gene's germline CDR1 is SNHLY and CDR2 FYNNEI. The V and J ends lost 3 bases and 4 bases respectively, with 10 bases between them. This CDR3 has 14 residues. The CDR3 DNA follows: TGTGCCAGCAGTGAGAATACAAAGAATCAGCCCCAGCATTTT. Amino acids: CASSENTKNQPQHF.

The chain combines TRBV7-8 with TRBJ1-3, with D unresolved. The CDR3 contains 12 residues. V dropped 1 base and J dropped 4 bases, with 2 bases sitting between them. Germline V gives CDR1 SGHVS, CDR2 FQNEAQ. The CDR3 spells CASSLEGNTIYF. The CDR3 DNA reads as TGTGCCAGCAGCTTAGAGGGAAACACCATATATTTT. Together with reference TRBV7-8 and TRBJ1-3, the CDR3 gives the full variable domain: GAGVSQSPRYKVAKRGQDVALRCDPISGHVSLFWYQQALGQGPEFLTYFQNEAQLDKSGLPSDRFFAERPEGSVSTLKIQRTQQEDSAVYLCASSLEGNTIYFGEGSWLTVV.

This chain links TRBV5-1 with TRBJ2-1; D uncertain. Germline-derived CDR1 and CDR2 are SGHRS and YFSETQ. CDR3 length: 12 amino acids. V was clipped by 0 bases and J by 15 bases, with 13 bases between them. The CDR3 DNA follows: TGCGCCAGCAGCTTGGTCCCCCCCCCAGGGTTCTTC. Its translation: CASSLVPPPGFF.

This chain joins TRBV29-1 and TRBJ1-5, with D perhaps matching TRBD1 (5 bases). V lost 4 bases, J lost 4 bases, and 11 bases lay in between. The CDR3 contains 13 residues. Looked up from germline, CDR1 is SQVTM and CDR2 is ANQGSEA. The CDR3 loop is CSVGQGGNQPQHF. CDR3 in DNA: TGCAGCGTTGGGCAGGGAGGGAATCAGCCCCAGCATTTT.